This T cell receptor beta chain was sequenced in a study of PD-1 blockade in classical Hodgkin lymphoma. This table comes from immunoSEQ multiplex PCR, and its TCRdb copy is limited to in-frame clones, with some not included. The sample lists 29,000 or so clones; 60% to 75% were seen once. The sample holds a few counts of this clone. Relapse was seen in all patients after autologous stem cell transplantation, and brentuximab vedotin exposure was variable. Per germline, CDR1 MNHNY and CDR2 SVGAGI (reference sequence). CDR3 length equals 12 residues. Trimming took off 8 bases at V and 5 bases at J, with 12 bases between the two ends.

This material consisted of peripheral blood mononuclear cells (PBMCs), taken before the second cycle of nivolumab. This sequence was found in a human donor with classical Hodgkin lymphoma. The V call is TRBV6-6, the J call TRBJ1-1; D might be TRBD1 (5 bases). In nucleotides, the CDR3 is TGTGCCAGCGGAGGGGTACGGACTGAAGCTTTCTTT. It specifies CASGGVRTEAFF.